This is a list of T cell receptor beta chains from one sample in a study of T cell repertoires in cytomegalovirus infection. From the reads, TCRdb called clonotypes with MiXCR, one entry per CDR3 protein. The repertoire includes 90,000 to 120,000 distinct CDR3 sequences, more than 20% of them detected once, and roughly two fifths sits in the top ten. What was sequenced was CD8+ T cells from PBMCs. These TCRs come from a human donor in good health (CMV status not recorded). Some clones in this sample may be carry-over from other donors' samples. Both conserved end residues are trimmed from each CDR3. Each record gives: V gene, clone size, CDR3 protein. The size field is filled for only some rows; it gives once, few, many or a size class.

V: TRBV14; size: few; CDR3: ASSPPSGGAGDTQY
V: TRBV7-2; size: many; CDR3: ASSLEWDAAYEQY
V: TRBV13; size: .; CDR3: ASSLGRYTGELF
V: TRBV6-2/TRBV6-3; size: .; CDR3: ASSSRQAYTEAF
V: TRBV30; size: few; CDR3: AWSVRRSVVNTEAF
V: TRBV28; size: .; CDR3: ASSPTGTGDTEAF
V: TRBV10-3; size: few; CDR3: AISESGDGYNEQF
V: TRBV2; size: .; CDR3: ASRPGGAGDTQY
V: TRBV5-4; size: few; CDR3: ASSLAMQGPQETQY
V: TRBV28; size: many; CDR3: ASSEDRVATEAF
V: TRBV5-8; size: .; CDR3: ASSSLGGLAERNEQF
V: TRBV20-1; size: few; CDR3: SAKGGPSPLH
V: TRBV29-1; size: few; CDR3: SVEARTPYNEQF
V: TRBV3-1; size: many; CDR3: ASSLNLQGRTEAF
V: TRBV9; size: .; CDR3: ASSVVTSGGTGELF
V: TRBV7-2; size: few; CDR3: ASSLDRGQETQY
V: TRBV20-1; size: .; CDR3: SARGGARGISYNSPLH
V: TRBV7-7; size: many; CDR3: ASSPLASGVEAGELF
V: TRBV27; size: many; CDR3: ASSLSGSSYEQY
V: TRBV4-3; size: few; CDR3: ASSDRDSYEQY